A selection of T cell receptor beta chains follows, all from one sample in a study of blood T cell repertoires in COVID-19. The method was immunoSEQ multiplex PCR; TCRdb's version includes in-frame clones alone and lacks a portion of them. The table lists roughly 62,000 clones, 80% to 85% of them singletons, with about 8.8% in the top ten. The sequenced sample consisted of peripheral blood. These TCRs come from an elderly man with COVID-19, enrolled during active disease. CDR3s include the opening cysteine and the closing phenylalanine or tryptophan.

j_gene,v_gene,CDR3aa
TRBJ1-1,TRBV7-3,CASSSGHEAFF
TRBJ2-4,TRBV2,CASSEVWGGEDIQYF
TRBJ2-2,TRBV10-3,CAISEGDREIGELFF
TRBJ2-2,TRBV5-5,CASSRTGGVGTGELFF
TRBJ2-3,TRBV9,CASSVSGDAADTQYF
TRBJ1-6,TRBV19,CASTPGNSGPLNNSPLHF
TRBJ1-1,TRBV7-3,CASSPGLNTEAFF
TRBJ1-2,TRBV18,CASSPRIGVDYGYTF
TRBJ1-2,TRBV29-1,CSVDASGQGGYGYTF
TRBJ1-4,TRBV7-9,CASSAPQGRLREKLFF
TRBJ2-2,TRBV28,CASSFGQARQWRTGELFF
TRBJ2-1,TRBV11-2,CASSLVRGGEQFF
TRBJ2-1,TRBV14,CASSQAVGLGYNEQFF
TRBJ2-7,TRBV7-3,CASSLQPRTGSPYEQYF
TRBJ1-1,TRBV6-2/TRBV6-3,CASSSPGRGDTEAFF
TRBJ2-1,TRBV9,CASSPPRIAGGPNEQFF
TRBJ2-6,TRBV23-1,CASSQEGTGANVLTF
TRBJ1-4,TRBV7-9,CASSFTGVGEKLFF
TRBJ2-5,TRBV27,CASRPSGGETQYF
TRBJ1-2,TRBV7-2,CASTTMGTGGVVVGYTF
TRBJ2-1,TRBV25-1,CASSDSASAEQFF
TRBJ1-1,TRBV19,CASSIKDRLEAFF
TRBJ2-3,TRBV27,CASSLSIGDHTDTQYF
TRBJ2-2,TRBV6-5,CASSLNSGNTGELFF
TRBJ2-2,TRBV4-3,CASSQEATSKINTGELFF
TRBJ2-3,TRBV4-1,CASSQDMIAVGTDTQYF
TRBJ1-5,TRBV19,CASSTTGFSNQPQHF
TRBJ1-2,TRBV5-1,CASSLDPGRDYGYTF
TRBJ1-4,TRBV10-3,CAISESKGAKDEKLFF
TRBJ1-6,TRBV9,CASSFGQGHNSPLHF
TRBJ1-2,TRBV3-1/TRBV3-2,CASSHLARQGDYGYTF
TRBJ1-2,TRBV5-1,CASSLEFGAGGDYGYTF
TRBJ2-5,TRBV6-6,CASGGGETQYF
TRBJ1-1,TRBV19,CASSIDRGGMNTEAFF
TRBJ2-2,TRBV27,CASRPNRAAYTGELFF
TRBJ1-4,TRBV5-1,CASSLGGKHNEKLFF
TRBJ2-2,TRBV27,CASSSLGTTSGELFF
TRBJ2-5,TRBV5-1,CASSLQGGAQETQYF
TRBJ1-3,TRBV19,CASSQVASDIGSGNTIYF
TRBJ2-3,TRBV19,CASSKSLGDTGLTDTQYF